This TCR beta chain was identified in a study of siplizumab effects on memory and regulatory T cells. TCRdb keeps only in-frame clones here, not all; method: immunoSEQ multiplex PCR. The data show 50,000 to 75,000 clones, just over 95% seen once. Regarding the study as a whole: In siplizumab cultures, the suppressive function of proliferating Tregs remained unconfirmed. Contribution to the alloresponse seemed major for naive T cells, which also seemed more diverse than memory cells. Siplizumab significantly decreased alloreactive sequences from unstimulated CD4+ memory cells.

With regard to this clone: Its antigen is still unknown.

This TCR was recovered from a human donor in good health. Sequencing used naive CD8+ T cells sorted from blood.

Here the CDR3 DNA reads TGTGCCAGCAGTATGCAGGGTGGGAGCCGGGAGACCCAGTACTTC. Translated, it gives CASSMQGGSRETQYF. The rearrangement uses TRBV27 and TRBJ2-5; TRBD1 or TRBD2 may be the D gene (5 bases each). From germline, CDR1 is MNHEY and CDR2 SMNVEV (reference sequence). V lost 5 bases to trimming and J lost 5 bases, with 18 bases between them. The CDR3 consists of 15 residues.